This entry lists 17 T cell receptor beta chains sequenced from one sample in a study of beta chain features in type 1 diabetes. No antigen has been identified for these receptors. The entirety of the isolated RNA underwent reverse transcription, so expressed TCRB transcripts were sequenced. TCRdb's table, derived via immunoSEQ multiplex PCR, lists solely in-frame clones and lacks some. The sample carries 350,000 to 400,000 clones, over 9.5% recorded once. Study-wide findings and caveats: Shortening that was moderate but significant affected the TCRB CDR3s of Type 1 diabetes patients in all four CD4+ subsets.

Specimen: naive CD4+ T cells from blood. The receptors derive from a woman under 30 with type 1 diabetes.

This clone was seen only a few times. The chain is built from TRBV28 and TRBJ2-5; D is ambiguous. Germline V gives CDR1 MDHEN, CDR2 SYDVKM. The CDR3 contains 13 residues. The germline V and J ends were trimmed by 2 bases and 7 bases, with 11 bases remaining between them. The DNA for the CDR3 is TGTGCCAGCAGTTTACCACCTCTCGGGACCCAGTACTTC. Translated, it gives CASSLPPLGTQYF.

This chain uses TRBV7-9 with TRBJ2-3; the D is unclear. From germline, CDR1 is SEHNR and CDR2 FQNEAQ (reference sequence). V was trimmed by 4 bases and J by 3 bases, leaving 11 bases between them. The CDR3 contains 14 residues. This CDR3 is CASSSAQATDTQYF. The CDR3 coding sequence is TGTGCCAGCAGCTCGGCCCAGGCAACAGATACGCAGTATTTT.

The chain employs TRBV7-2 and TRBJ2-1, with 7 bases matching TRBD1. The CDR3 loop spans 15 amino acids. Germline-derived CDR1 and CDR2 are SGHTA and FQGNSA. V shed 1 base and J 0 bases; nucleotides not matched to a gene: 0. CDR3 nucleotide sequence: TGTGCCAGCAGCTTAGACAGGGGCTCCTACAATGAGCAGTTCTTC. This translates into CASSLDRGSYNEQFF.

This rearrangement joins TRBV11-3 to TRBJ2-5; 7 bases align to TRBD2. The CDR3 has 15 residues. The germline gives CDR1 SGHNT, CDR2 YENEEA. The junction had 4 bases not matched to a gene; V was cut back by 1 base and J by 2 bases. CDR3 sequence: CASSLGSAGQETQYF. The CDR3, as DNA: TGTGCCAGCAGCTTAGGTTCAGCGGGACAAGAGACCCAGTACTTC.

This sequence joins TRBV7-9 and TRBJ1-2; D is perhaps TRBD1 (6 bases). There are 14 residues in the CDR3. Germline V lookup: CDR1 SEHNR, CDR2 FQNEAQ (reference sequence). V was pared by 4 bases and J by 5 bases, with 14 bases between. The CDR3 nucleotides read TGTGCCAGCAGCTCGATCGAGGGGACATATGGCTACACCTTC. It yields the protein CASSSIEGTYGYTF.

This clone has more than one count but fewer than ten. The chain recombines TRBV19 with TRBJ1-5, with D perhaps TRBD1 (5 bases). V was cut by 4 bases and J by 4 bases, with 8 bases left in between. Germline V gene data show CDR1 as LNHDA and CDR2 as SQIVND (reference sequence). The CDR3 is 13 residues long. The CDR3 DNA sequence: TGTGCCAGTAGTAAACACAGGAATCAGCCCCAGCATTTT. Encoded protein: CASSKHRNQPQHF. Combining the CDR3 with reference TRBV19 and TRBJ1-5 gives the whole variable domain DGGITQSPKYLFRKEGQNVTLSCEQNLNHDAMYWYRQDPGQGLRLIYYSQIVNDFQKGDIAEGYSVSREKKESFPLTVTSAQKNPTAFYLCASSKHRNQPQHFGDGTRLSIL.

In this sample, this clone turned up a few times. The V call is TRBV7-6, the J call TRBJ2-5, with D perhaps TRBD1 (5 bases). The CDR3 sequence is 16 residues long. V was cut by 5 bases and J by 5 bases, with 21 bases left in between. The germline V gene has CDR1 SGHVS and CDR2 FNYEAQ. CDR3 in amino acids: CASSHLYGRARETQYF. CDR3 in DNA: TGTGCCAGCAGCCATCTGTACGGCAGGGCTAGGGAGACCCAGTACTTC. Full variable domain (outside the CDR3, taken from reference TRBV7-6 and TRBJ2-5): GAGVSQSPRYKVTKRGQDVALRCDPISGHVSLYWYRQALGQGPEFLTYFNYEAQQDKSGLPNDRFSAERPEGSISTLTIQRTEQRDSAMYRCASSHLYGRARETQYFGPGTRLLVL.

This clone occurred a few times. The J gene is TRBJ2-5, the V gene TRBV7-9; 8 bases agree with TRBD1. Germline loops: CDR1 SEHNR, CDR2 FQNEAQ (reference sequence). The CDR3 is 14 residues long. V lost 6 bases, J lost 5 bases, and 8 bases stayed unmatched. CDR3 loop: CASRQGQEVETQYF. The CDR3 DNA reads as TGTGCCAGCAGGCAGGGACAGGAGGTGGAGACCCAGTACTTC.

The table lists this clone with a few counts. This rearrangement joins TRBV4-3 to TRBJ1-6, with a weak D call TRBD1 (6 bases). Trimming took 4 bases from V and 3 from J, leaving 13 bases between them. CDR3 length: 16 residues. From germline, CDR1 is LGHNA and CDR2 YSLEER. CDR3 in amino acids: CASSRRQDHYNSPLHF. Written as DNA, the CDR3 is TGCGCCAGCAGCCGGCGACAGGATCACTATAATTCACCCCTCCACTTT.

The V call is TRBV28, the J call TRBJ2-7, with 9 bases identical to TRBD1. The J segment lost 6 bases and the V segment lost 2 bases, leaving 2 bases of the junction unmatched. The CDR3 runs to 13 residues. Germline loops: CDR1 MDHEN, CDR2 SYDVKM. The CDR3 sequence is CASSLGTGFEQYF. The CDR3 DNA is TGTGCCAGCAGTTTAGGGACAGGGTTCGAGCAGTACTTC.

In this sample, this clone turned up a few times. This specimen includes other DNA sequences encoding the same CDR3. The CDR3 DNA sequence: TGCGCCAGCAGCTTGGACAGCTATGGCTACACCTTC. Its protein product is CASSLDSYGYTF. The genes are TRBV5-1 and TRBJ1-2, with D unclear. CDR1 SGHRS and CDR2 YFSETQ come from the germline V gene. The CDR3 is 12 residues long. V lost 0 bases and J 4 bases, leaving 4 bases between the germline ends.

This sequence joins TRBV7-2 and TRBJ2-3; D ambiguous. The germline V and J ends were trimmed by 2 bases and 4 bases, with 7 bases remaining between them. The germline CDR1 and CDR2 sequences are SGHTA and FQGNSA. This CDR3 has 13 amino acids. The CDR3, as DNA: TGTGCCAGCAGCTTACACGGGTCAGATACGCAGTATTTT. Translation gives CASSLHGSDTQYF.

This sequence joins TRBV6-5 and TRBJ2-3; D might be TRBD1 (5 bases). Deletions cut 6 bases from V and 1 base from J, with 14 bases between. The germline V gene has CDR1 MNHEY and CDR2 SVGAGI. The CDR3 is 15 amino acids. CDR3 nucleotide sequence: TGTGCCAGCAGCCCCAGGGTGAGTGGCACAGATACGCAGTATTTT. It specifies CASSPRVSGTDTQYF.

This clone occurred a few times. V usage is TRBV15 and J usage is TRBJ2-3, with D hard to call. The CDR3 sequence is 14 residues long. V lost 3 bases to trimming and J lost 2 bases, with 9 bases between them. CDR1 is LNHNV, CDR2 YYDKDF, per germline (reference sequence). CDR3 nucleotides: TGTGCCACCAGCAGGAGACAAGACACAGATACGCAGTATTTT. This sequence encodes CATSRRQDTDTQYF.

This chain joins TRBV6-6 and TRBJ2-7, with D perhaps matching TRBD1 (6 bases). The CDR3 has 14 amino acids. The V end lost 0 bases, the J end lost 6 bases, and 12 bases lay between the germline ends. The germline CDR1 and CDR2 sequences are MNHNY and SVGAGI (reference sequence). The CDR3, as DNA: TGTGCCAGCAGTTACTCGCACAGGGTGGCCGAGCAGTACTTC. Amino acid sequence: CASSYSHRVAEQYF.

This clone was seen more than once but under ten times. The chain is built from TRBV29-1 and TRBJ1-2, with a weak D call TRBD1 (5 bases). CDR1 is SQVTM, CDR2 ANQGSEA, per germline. This CDR3 has 13 residues. V was trimmed by 7 bases and J by 8 bases, leaving 20 bases between them. The CDR3 is CSAGGSPHWGYTF. In DNA form, the CDR3 reads TGCAGCGCCGGGGGGAGTCCTCATTGGGGCTACACCTTC.

The J gene is TRBJ2-1, the V gene TRBV30, with TRBD2 matching 7 bases. Per germline, CDR1 GTSNPN and CDR2 SVGIG (reference sequence). The CDR3 totals 13 residues. The DNA of the CDR3 is TGTGGGTGGGGGAGGGGCTCCTACAATGAGCAGTTCTTC. Its translation is CGWGRGSYNEQFF.